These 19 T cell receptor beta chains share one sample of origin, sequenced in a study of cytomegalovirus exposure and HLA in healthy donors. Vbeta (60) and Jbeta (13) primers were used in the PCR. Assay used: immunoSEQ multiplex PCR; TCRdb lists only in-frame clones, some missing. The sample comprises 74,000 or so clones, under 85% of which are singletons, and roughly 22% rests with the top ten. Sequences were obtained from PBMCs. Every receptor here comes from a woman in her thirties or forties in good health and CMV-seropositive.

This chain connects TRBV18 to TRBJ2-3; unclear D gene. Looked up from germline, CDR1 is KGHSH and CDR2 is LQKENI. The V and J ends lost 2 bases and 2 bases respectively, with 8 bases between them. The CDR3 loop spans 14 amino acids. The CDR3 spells CASSPGTFTDTQYF. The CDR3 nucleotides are TGTGCCAGCTCACCAGGCACATTCACAGATACGCAGTATTTT.

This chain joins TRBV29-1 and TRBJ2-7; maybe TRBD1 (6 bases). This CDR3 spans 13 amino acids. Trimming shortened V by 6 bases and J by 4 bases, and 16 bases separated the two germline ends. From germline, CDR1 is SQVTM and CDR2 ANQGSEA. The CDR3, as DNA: TGCAGCGTGAGAGGGGGTTCTCGGTACGAGCAGTACTTC. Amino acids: CSVRGGSRYEQYF.

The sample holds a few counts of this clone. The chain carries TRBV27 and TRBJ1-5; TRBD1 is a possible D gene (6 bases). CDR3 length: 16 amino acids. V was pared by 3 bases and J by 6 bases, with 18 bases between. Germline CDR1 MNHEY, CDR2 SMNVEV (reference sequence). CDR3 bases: TGTGCCAGCAGTTTCTTTTTTGGGCAGGGGCTTCAGCCCCAGCATTTT. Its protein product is CASSFFFGQGLQPQHF.

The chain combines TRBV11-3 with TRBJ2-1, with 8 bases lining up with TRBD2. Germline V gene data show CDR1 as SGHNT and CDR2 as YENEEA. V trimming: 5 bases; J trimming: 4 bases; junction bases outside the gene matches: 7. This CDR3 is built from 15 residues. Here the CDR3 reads CASSVLASGYNEQFF. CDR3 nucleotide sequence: TGTGCCAGCAGCGTGCTGGCTAGCGGGTACAATGAGCAGTTCTTC.

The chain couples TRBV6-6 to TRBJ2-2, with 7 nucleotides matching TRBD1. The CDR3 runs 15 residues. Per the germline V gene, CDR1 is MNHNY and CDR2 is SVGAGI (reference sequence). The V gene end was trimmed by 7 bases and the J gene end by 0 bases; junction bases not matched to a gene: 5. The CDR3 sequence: CASTRTGANTGELFF. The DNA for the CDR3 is TGTGCCAGCACCCGCACAGGGGCGAACACCGGGGAGCTGTTTTTT.

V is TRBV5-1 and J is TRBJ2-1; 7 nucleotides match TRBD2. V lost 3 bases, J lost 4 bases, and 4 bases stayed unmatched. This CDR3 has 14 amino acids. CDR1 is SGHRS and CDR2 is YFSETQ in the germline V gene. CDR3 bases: TGCGCCAGCAGCTCCACTAGCGCGTACAATGAGCAGTTCTTC. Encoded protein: CASSSTSAYNEQFF.

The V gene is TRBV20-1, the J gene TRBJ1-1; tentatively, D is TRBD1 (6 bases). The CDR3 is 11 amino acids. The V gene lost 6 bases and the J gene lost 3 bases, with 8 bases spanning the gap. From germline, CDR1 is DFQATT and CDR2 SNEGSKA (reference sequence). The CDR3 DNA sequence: TGCAGTGCGAGGGGGTACACTGAAGCTTTCTTT. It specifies CSARGYTEAFF.

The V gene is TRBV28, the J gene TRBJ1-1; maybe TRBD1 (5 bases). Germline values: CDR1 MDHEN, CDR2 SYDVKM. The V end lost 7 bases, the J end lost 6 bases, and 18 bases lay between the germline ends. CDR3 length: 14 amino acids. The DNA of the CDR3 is TGTGCCAGCACCACGCACCTGGGGGGGTCTGAAGCTTTCTTT. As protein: CASTTHLGGSEAFF.

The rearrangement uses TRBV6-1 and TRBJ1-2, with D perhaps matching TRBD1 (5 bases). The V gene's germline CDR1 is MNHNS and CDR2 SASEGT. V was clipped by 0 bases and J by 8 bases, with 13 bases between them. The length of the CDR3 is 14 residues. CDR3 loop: CASSEAGQAWGYTF. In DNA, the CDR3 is TGTGCCAGCAGTGAAGCCGGACAAGCTTGGGGCTACACCTTC.

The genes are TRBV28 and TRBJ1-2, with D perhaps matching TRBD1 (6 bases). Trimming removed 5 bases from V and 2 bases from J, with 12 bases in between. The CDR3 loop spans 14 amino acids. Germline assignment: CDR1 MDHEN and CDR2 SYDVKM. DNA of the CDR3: TGTGCCAGCAGTCCCCAGGACAGAAACTATGGCTACACCTTC. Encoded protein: CASSPQDRNYGYTF.

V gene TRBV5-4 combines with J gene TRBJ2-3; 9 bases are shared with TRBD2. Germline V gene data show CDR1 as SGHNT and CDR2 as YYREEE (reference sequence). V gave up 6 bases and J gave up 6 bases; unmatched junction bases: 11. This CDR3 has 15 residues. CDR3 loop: CASTAAIAGEDTQYF. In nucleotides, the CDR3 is TGTGCCAGCACCGCCGCAATAGCGGGAGAGGATACGCAGTATTTT.

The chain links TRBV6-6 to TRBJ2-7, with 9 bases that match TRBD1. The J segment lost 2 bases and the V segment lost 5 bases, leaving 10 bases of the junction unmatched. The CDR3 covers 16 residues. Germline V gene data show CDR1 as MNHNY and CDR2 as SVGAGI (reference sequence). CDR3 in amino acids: CASSPPPQGAAYEQYF. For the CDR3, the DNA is TGTGCCAGCAGTCCCCCCCCACAGGGGGCAGCCTACGAGCAGTACTTC.

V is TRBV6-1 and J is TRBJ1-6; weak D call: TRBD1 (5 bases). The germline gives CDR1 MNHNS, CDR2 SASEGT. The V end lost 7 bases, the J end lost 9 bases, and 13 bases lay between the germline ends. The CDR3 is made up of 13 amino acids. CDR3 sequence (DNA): TGTGCCAGCAACGGGGGAAGCGTTTCACCCCTCCACTTT. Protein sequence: CASNGGSVSPLHF.

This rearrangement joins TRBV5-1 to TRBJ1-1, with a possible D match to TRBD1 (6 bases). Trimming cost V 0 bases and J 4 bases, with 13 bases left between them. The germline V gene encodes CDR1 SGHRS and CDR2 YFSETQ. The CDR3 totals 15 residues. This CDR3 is CASSLVGGGGTEAFF. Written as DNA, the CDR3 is TGCGCCAGCAGCTTGGTTGGGGGGGGCGGCACTGAAGCTTTCTTT.

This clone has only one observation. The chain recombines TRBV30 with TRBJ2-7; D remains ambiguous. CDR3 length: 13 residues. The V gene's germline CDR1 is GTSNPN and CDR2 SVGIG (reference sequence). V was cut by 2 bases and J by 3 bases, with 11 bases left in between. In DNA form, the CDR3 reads TGTGCCTGGAGTTCCCCGCCGGGCTACGAGCAGTACTTC. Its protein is CAWSSPPGYEQYF. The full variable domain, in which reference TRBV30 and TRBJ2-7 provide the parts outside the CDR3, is SQTIHQWPATLVQPVGSPLSLECTVEGTSNPNLYWYRQAAGRGLQLLFYSVGIGQISSEVPQNLSASRPQDRQFILSSKKLLLSDSGFYLCAWSSPPGYEQYFGPGTRLTVT.

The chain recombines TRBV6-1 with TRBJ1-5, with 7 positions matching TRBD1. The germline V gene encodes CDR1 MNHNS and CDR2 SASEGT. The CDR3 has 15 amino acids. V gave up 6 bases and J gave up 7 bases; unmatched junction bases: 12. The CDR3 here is CASSPRQGGKQPQHF. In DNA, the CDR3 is TGTGCCAGCAGCCCGCGACAGGGAGGTAAGCAGCCCCAGCATTTT.

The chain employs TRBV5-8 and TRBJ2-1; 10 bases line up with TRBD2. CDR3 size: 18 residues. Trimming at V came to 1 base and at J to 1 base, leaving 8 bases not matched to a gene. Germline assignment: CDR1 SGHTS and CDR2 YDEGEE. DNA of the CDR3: TGTGCCAGCAGCTTGCAGGGATTAGCGGGAGGATCCTACAATGAGCAGTTCTTC. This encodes CASSLQGLAGGSYNEQFF.

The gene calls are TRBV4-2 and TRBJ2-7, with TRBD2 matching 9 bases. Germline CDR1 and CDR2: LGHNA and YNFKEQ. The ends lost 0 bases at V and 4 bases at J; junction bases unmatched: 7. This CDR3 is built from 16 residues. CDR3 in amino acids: CASSQDLAGGSYEQYF. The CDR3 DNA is TGTGCCAGCAGCCAAGATTTGGCGGGAGGGTCGTACGAGCAGTACTTC.

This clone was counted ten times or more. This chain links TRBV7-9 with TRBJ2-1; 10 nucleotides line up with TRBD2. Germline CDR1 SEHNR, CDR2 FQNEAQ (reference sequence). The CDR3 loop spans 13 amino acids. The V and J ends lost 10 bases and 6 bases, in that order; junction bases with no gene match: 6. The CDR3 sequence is CANLAGEGNEQFF. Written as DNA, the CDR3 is TGTGCCAACCTAGCGGGGGAGGGCAATGAGCAGTTCTTC.